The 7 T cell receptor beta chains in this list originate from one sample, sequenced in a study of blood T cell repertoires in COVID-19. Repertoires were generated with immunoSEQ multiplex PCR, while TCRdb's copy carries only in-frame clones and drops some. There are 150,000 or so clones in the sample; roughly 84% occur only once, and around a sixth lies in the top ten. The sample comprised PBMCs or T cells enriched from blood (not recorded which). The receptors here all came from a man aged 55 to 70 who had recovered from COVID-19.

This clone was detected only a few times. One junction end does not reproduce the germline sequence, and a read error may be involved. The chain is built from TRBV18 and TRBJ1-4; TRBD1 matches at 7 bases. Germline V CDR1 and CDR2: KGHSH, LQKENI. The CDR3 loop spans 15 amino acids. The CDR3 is CASSPTTGSNERLFF. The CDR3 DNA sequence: TGTGCCAGCTCACCCACGACAGGGTCGAATGAAAGACTGTTTTTT.

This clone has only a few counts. CDR3 in amino acids: CSVDRVGRRETQYF. The CDR3, as DNA: TGCAGCGTTGATAGAGTGGGGCGCAGGGAGACCCAGTACTTC. This chain links TRBV29-1 with TRBJ2-5, with D perhaps matching TRBD1 (5 bases). CDR3 length equals 14 residues. Trimming cost V 3 bases and J 5 bases, with 16 bases left between them. Germline V lookup: CDR1 SQVTM, CDR2 ANQGSEA.

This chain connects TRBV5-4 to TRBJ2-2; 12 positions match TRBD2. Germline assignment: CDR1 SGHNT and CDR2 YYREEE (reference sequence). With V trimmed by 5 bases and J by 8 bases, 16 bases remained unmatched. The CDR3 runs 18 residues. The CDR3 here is CASRLGGTSGLKAGELFF. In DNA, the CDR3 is TGTGCCAGCAGGCTCGGGGGGACTAGCGGGCTTAAGGCAGGGGAGCTGTTTTTT.

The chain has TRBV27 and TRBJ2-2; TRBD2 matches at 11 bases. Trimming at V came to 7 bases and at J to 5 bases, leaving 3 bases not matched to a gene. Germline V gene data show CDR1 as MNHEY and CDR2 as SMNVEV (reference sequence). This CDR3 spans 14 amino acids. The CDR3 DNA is TGTGCCAGCACGAGGACTAGCGGGACCGGGGAGCTGTTTTTT. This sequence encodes CASTRTSGTGELFF.

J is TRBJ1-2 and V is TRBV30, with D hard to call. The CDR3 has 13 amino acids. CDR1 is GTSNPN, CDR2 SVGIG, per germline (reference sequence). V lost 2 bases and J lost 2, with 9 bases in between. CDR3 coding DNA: TGTGCCTGGAGTATGGGCCTCAACTATGGCTACACCTTC. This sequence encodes CAWSMGLNYGYTF.

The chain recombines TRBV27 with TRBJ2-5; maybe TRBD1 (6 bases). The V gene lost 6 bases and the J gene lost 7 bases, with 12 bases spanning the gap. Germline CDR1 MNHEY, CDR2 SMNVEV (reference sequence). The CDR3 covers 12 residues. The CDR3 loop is CASRTLRGTQYF. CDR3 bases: TGTGCCAGCAGAACCCTCAGGGGGACCCAGTACTTC.

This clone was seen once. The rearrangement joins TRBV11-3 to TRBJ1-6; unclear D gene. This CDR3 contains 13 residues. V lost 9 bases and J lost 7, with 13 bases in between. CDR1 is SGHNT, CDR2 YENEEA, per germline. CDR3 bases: TGTGCCAGTGGGCGAGACACGAATTCACCCCTCCACTTT. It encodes CASGRDTNSPLHF. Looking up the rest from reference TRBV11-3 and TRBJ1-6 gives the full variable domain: EAGVVQSPRYKIIEKKQPVAFWCNPISGHNTLYWYLQNLGQGPELLIRYENEEAVDDSQLPKDRFSAERLKGVDSTLKIQPAELGDSAVYLCASGRDTNSPLHFGNGTRLTVT.